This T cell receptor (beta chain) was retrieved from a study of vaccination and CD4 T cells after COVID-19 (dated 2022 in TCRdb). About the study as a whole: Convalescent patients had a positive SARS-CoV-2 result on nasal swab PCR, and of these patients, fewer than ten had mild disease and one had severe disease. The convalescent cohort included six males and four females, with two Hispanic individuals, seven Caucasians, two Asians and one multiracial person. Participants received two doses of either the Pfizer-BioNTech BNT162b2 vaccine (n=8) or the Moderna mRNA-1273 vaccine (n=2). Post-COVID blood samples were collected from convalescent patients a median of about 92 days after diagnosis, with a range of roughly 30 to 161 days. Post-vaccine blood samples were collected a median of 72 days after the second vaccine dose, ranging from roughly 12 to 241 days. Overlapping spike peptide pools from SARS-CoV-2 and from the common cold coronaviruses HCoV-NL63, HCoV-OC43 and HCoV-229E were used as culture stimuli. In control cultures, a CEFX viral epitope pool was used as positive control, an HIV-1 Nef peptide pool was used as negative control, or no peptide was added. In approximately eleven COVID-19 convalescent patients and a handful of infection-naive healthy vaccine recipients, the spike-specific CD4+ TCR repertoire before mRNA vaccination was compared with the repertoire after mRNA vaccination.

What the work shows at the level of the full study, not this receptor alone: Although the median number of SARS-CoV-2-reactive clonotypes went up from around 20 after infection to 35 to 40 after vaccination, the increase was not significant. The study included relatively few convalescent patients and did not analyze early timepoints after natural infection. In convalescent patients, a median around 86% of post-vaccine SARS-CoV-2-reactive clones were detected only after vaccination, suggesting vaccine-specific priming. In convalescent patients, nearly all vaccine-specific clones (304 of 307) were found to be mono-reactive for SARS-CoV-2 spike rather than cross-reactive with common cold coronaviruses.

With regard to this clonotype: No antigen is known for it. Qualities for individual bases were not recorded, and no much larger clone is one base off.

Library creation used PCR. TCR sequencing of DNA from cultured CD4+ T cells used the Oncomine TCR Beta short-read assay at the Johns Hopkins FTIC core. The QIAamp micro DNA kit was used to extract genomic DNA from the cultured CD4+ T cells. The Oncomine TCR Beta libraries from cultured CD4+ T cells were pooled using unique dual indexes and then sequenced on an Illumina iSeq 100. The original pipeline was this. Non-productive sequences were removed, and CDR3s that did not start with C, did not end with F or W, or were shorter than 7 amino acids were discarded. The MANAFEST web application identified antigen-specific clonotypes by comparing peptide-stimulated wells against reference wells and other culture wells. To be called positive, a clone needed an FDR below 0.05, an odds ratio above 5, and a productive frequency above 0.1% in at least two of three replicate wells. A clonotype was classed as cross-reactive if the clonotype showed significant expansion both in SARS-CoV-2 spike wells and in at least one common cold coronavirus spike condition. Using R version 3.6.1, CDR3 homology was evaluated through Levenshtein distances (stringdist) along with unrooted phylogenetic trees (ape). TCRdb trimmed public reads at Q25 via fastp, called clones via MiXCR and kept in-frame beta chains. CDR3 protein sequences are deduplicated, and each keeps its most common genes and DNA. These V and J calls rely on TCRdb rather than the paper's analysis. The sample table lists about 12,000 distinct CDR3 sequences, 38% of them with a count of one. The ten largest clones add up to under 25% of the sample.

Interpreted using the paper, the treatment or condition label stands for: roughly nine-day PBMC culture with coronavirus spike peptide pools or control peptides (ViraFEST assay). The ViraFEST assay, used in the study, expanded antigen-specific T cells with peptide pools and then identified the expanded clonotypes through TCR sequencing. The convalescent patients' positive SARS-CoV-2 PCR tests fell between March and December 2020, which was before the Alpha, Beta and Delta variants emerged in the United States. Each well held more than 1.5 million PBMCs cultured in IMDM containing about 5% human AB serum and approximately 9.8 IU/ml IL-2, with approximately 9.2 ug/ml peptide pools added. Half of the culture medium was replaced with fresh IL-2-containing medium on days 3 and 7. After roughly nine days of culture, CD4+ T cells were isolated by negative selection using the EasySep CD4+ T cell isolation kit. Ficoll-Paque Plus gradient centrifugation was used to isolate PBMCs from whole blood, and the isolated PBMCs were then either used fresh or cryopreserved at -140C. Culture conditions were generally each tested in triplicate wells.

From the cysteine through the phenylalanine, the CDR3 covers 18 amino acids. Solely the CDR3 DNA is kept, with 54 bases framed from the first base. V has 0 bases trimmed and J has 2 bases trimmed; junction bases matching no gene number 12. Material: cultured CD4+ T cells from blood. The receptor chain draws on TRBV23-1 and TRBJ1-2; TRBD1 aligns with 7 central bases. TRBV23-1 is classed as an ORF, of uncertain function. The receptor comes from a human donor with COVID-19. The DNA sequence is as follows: TGCGCCAGCAGTCAATCTCGCGACAGGGACCCTATCAACTATGGCTACACCTTC. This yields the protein CASSQSRDRDPINYGYTF.